These T cell receptor beta chains were read from a single sample in a study of cytomegalovirus exposure and HLA in healthy donors. Profiled with immunoSEQ multiplex PCR; TCRdb holds only in-frame clones, not every one. Among roughly 150,000 clones listed, less than 90% were seen once. The material sequenced was PBMCs. These receptors originate from a man aged 45-65 years in good health and CMV-seropositive. The CDR3 runs from the conserved cysteine through the conserved F or W. The D gene is left open where the match is weak. The listing skips clone size in some rows; elsewhere it reads once, few, many or a size class.

size: .; V: TRBV19; J: TRBJ2-7; D: .; CDR3: CASSTGSYEQYF; DNA: TGTGCCAGTTCCACAGGTTCCTACGAGCAGTACTTC
size: .; V: TRBV7-2; J: TRBJ2-5; D: TRBD2; CDR3: CASSFGGRGSWGETQYF; DNA: TGTGCCAGCAGCTTTGGGGGTCGCGGGAGTTGGGGAGAGACCCAGTACTTC
size: .; V: TRBV7-9; J: TRBJ1-5; D: TRBD1; CDR3: CASSPTNGTGRNQPQHF; DNA: TGTGCCAGCAGCCCCACTAACGGGACAGGGAGGAATCAGCCCCAGCATTTT
size: .; V: TRBV14; J: TRBJ2-5; D: TRBD2; CDR3: CASSLTSLREGVGETQYF; DNA: TGTGCCAGCAGCCTAACAAGCTTACGGGAGGGGGTAGGGGAGACCCAGTACTTC
size: few; V: TRBV30; J: TRBJ1-3; D: TRBD1; CDR3: CAWSLTTGAGNTIYF; DNA: TGTGCCTGGAGTCTAACGACAGGGGCAGGAAACACCATATATTTT
size: .; V: TRBV4-2; J: TRBJ1-1; D: .; CDR3: CASSQDRGGAGAWNTEAFF; DNA: TGTGCCAGCAGCCAAGATAGAGGGGGGGCCGGGGCCTGGAACACTGAAGCTTTCTTT
size: .; V: TRBV28; J: TRBJ2-7; D: .; CDR3: CASSFWGYEQYF; DNA: TGTGCCAGCAGTTTTTGGGGCTACGAGCAGTACTTC
size: .; V: TRBV5-6; J: TRBJ2-2; D: TRBD2; CDR3: CASSLNLAENTGELFF; DNA: TGTGCCAGCAGCTTGAATCTAGCGGAAAACACCGGGGAGCTGTTTTTT
size: few; V: TRBV10-3; J: TRBJ1-1; D: TRBD1; CDR3: CAIGQGAGLEAFF; DNA: TGTGCCATCGGACAGGGTGCGGGCCTTGAAGCTTTCTTT
size: .; V: TRBV28; J: TRBJ2-3; D: .; CDR3: CASTRQIPSTDTQYF; DNA: TGTGCCAGCACCCGACAGATCCCTAGCACAGATACGCAGTATTTT
size: .; V: TRBV28; J: TRBJ1-1; D: TRBD1; CDR3: CASRSGQLNTEAFF; DNA: TGTGCCAGCAGATCGGGACAGCTGAACACTGAAGCTTTCTTT
size: .; V: TRBV10-1; J: TRBJ2-7; D: .; CDR3: CASSEFGYEQYF; DNA: TGCGCCAGCAGTGAGTTCGGCTACGAGCAGTACTTC
size: .; V: TRBV6-1; J: TRBJ2-7; D: TRBD1; CDR3: CASRPGQGAYEQYF; DNA: TGTGCCAGCAGGCCGGGCCAGGGGGCTTACGAGCAGTACTTC
size: few; V: TRBV6-5; J: TRBJ2-3; D: TRBD1; CDR3: CASSEGTGADTQYF; DNA: TGTGCCAGCAGTGAAGGGACAGGGGCAGATACGCAGTATTTT
size: .; V: TRBV25-1; J: TRBJ2-2; D: TRBD1; CDR3: CASRTGTKSTGELFF; DNA: TGTGCCAGCAGGACAGGGACAAAAAGCACCGGGGAGCTGTTTTTT
size: .; V: TRBV19; J: TRBJ1-3; D: TRBD1; CDR3: CASRRTGSPGGNTIYF; DNA: TGTGCCAGTAGGAGGACAGGGAGCCCTGGTGGAAACACCATATATTTT
size: .; V: TRBV18; J: TRBJ2-5; D: .; CDR3: CASSPMEQRVQETQYF; DNA: TGTGCCAGCTCACCAATGGAACAGCGGGTCCAAGAGACCCAGTACTTC
size: .; V: TRBV5-1; J: TRBJ1-2; D: .; CDR3: CASSPSRGTGGYGYTF; DNA: TGCGCCAGCAGCCCCTCGCGGGGAACCGGGGGCTATGGCTACACCTTC
size: .; V: TRBV29-1; J: TRBJ2-3; D: TRBD2; CDR3: CSVDQTLGGGTDTQYF; DNA: TGCAGCGTTGACCAAACCTTGGGGGGGGGAACAGATACGCAGTATTTT
size: .; V: TRBV5-4; J: TRBJ2-7; D: TRBD2; CDR3: CASSLGSGGAYEQYF; DNA: TGTGCCAGCAGCTTGGGCAGCGGGGGGGCTTACGAGCAGTACTTC
size: .; V: TRBV5-1; J: TRBJ1-1; D: TRBD1; CDR3: CASSPDGQGNTEAFF; DNA: TGCGCCAGCAGCCCGGATGGACAGGGAAACACTGAAGCTTTCTTT
size: few; V: TRBV7-9; J: TRBJ2-3; D: TRBD2; CDR3: CASSLEASSGGSTDTQYF; DNA: TGTGCCAGCAGCTTAGAAGCGTCTAGCGGGGGGTCCACAGATACGCAGTATTTT
size: .; V: TRBV6-1; J: TRBJ2-7; D: .; CDR3: CASSPLATLTYEQYF; DNA: TGTGCCAGCAGTCCTTTAGCGACCCTAACCTACGAGCAGTACTTC
size: .; V: TRBV4-1; J: TRBJ2-2; D: .; CDR3: CASSQEGTSTGELFF; DNA: TGCGCCAGCAGCCAAGAAGGCACTAGCACCGGGGAGCTGTTTTTT
size: .; V: TRBV9; J: TRBJ2-3; D: TRBD2; CDR3: CASSATLAGGSTDTQYF; DNA: TGTGCCAGCAGCGCCACTCTAGCGGGGGGTAGCACAGATACGCAGTATTTT
size: .; V: TRBV27; J: TRBJ2-1; D: .; CDR3: CASSLREEIEQFF; DNA: TGTGCCAGCAGTTTAAGAGAGGAAATTGAGCAGTTCTTC
size: few; V: TRBV7-3; J: TRBJ2-2; D: TRBD2; CDR3: CASSLTLAESPGELFF; DNA: TGTGCCAGCAGCTTAACTCTAGCGGAGAGTCCCGGGGAGCTGTTTTTT